This TCR beta chain emerged from a study of post-analysis software for immune sequencing data. Study findings and constraints: The F measure placed samples prepared in the same batch into strongly shared clusters.

Details on this clonotype: As yet, its antigen is unknown.

TCR beta cDNA libraries had unique molecular identifiers. Each CDR3 protein is one row after TCRdb ran MiXCR on the PCR reads. The profile shows about 500,000 distinct CDR3 sequences, 45% of them singletons. Specimen: blood. The TCR originated in a girl between 5 and 17 years old with multiple sclerosis.

CDR3 sequence (DNA): TGTGCCAGCAGTACATCGTTTCCGGACAGGGGAAGCACAGATACGCAGTATTTT. Its protein product is CASSTSFPDRGSTDTQYF. The rearrangement uses TRBV28 and TRBJ2-3; TRBD1 aligns across 9 bases. CDR1 and CDR2 from the germline V gene are MDHEN and SYDVKM. The length of the CDR3 is 18 residues. Germline trimming cut 5 bases from V and 0 bases from J; bases unmatched to any gene: 12. Full variable domain (rest looked up from reference TRBV28 and TRBJ2-3): DVKVTQSSRYLVKRTGEKVFLECVQDMDHENMFWYRQDPGLGLRLIYFSYDVKMKEKGDIPEGYSVSREKKERFSLILESASTNQTSMYLCASSTSFPDRGSTDTQYFGPGTRLTVL.